A selection of T cell receptor beta chains follows, all from one sample in a study of T cell changes during pregnancy in multiple sclerosis. The table came from immunoSEQ multiplex PCR; TCRdb's copy has only in-frame clones and leaves some out. Of about 45,000 clones in the sample, 80% to 95% were seen once. The starting material was CD4+ T cells from peripheral blood mononuclear cells, obtained in the third trimester of pregnancy. The receptors derive from a female donor with multiple sclerosis, enrolled in a pregnancy study. Each CDR3 is given without its conserved first and last residue. A clone size is listed for some rows: how often the clone was seen (once, few, many), or a class if it is expanded.

CDR3: ASSQSGVMNTEAF; V: TRBV28; J: TRBJ1-1; size: once
CDR3: ASSIRQTSTDTQY; V: TRBV19; J: TRBJ2-3; size: -
CDR3: ASSLDSISYEQY; V: TRBV11-3; J: TRBJ2-7; size: -
CDR3: ASSPWAKETQY; V: TRBV11-3; J: TRBJ2-5; size: once
CDR3: ASSYDNSGANVLT; V: TRBV6-5; J: TRBJ2-6; size: -
CDR3: SVGTSGYGEQF; V: TRBV29-1; J: TRBJ2-1; size: -
CDR3: ASIPPGKQSTDTQY; V: TRBV27; J: TRBJ2-3; size: -
CDR3: ASSYGQANYGYT; V: TRBV6-5; J: TRBJ1-2; size: -
CDR3: ASSLGTSGSQETQY; V: TRBV5-1; J: TRBJ2-5; size: -
CDR3: ASSVRQSYEQY; V: TRBV9; J: TRBJ2-7; size: -
CDR3: ASSLGSVSLGEQF; V: TRBV7-6; J: TRBJ2-1; size: -
CDR3: ASSVGGREETQY; V: TRBV9; J: TRBJ2-5; size: -
CDR3: ASSLALAGGQETQY; V: TRBV7-2; J: TRBJ2-5; size: -
CDR3: ASSLDRGDNEQF; V: TRBV5-4; J: TRBJ2-1; size: -
CDR3: ASSVGLAVYNEQF; V: TRBV9; J: TRBJ2-1; size: -
CDR3: ASSLTPASGELF; V: TRBV7-3; J: TRBJ2-2; size: -
CDR3: ASSEGGDEQY; V: TRBV9; J: TRBJ2-7; size: once
CDR3: ASTTRVGNEQF; V: TRBV4-3; J: TRBJ2-1; size: -
CDR3: ARGQGIMNTEAF; V: TRBV19; J: TRBJ1-1; size: -
CDR3: ASSLTLNSNQPQH; V: TRBV7-2; J: TRBJ1-5; size: -
CDR3: ASSGQTTNEKLF; V: TRBV6-1; J: TRBJ1-4; size: -
CDR3: ASSSQIAGGIYGYT; V: TRBV28; J: TRBJ1-2; size: -
CDR3: ASSLSGEQGSEQY; V: TRBV27; J: TRBJ2-7; size: -
CDR3: ASSDGGQHEQF; V: TRBV6-4; J: TRBJ2-1; size: -
CDR3: SVGGSSYNEQF; V: TRBV29-1; J: TRBJ2-1; size: -
CDR3: ASSSTRGIGNTIY; V: TRBV7-6; J: TRBJ1-3; size: -
CDR3: ASISAILYQETQY; V: TRBV6-1; J: TRBJ2-5; size: -
CDR3: ASSIVGGLSAQH; V: TRBV19; J: TRBJ1-5; size: once
CDR3: ASSRDRDTEAF; V: TRBV19; J: TRBJ1-1; size: -
CDR3: SVEEGNRGLHYEQY; V: TRBV29-1; J: TRBJ2-7; size: -
CDR3: ASSLRLGAGANVLT; V: TRBV11-2; J: TRBJ2-6; size: -
CDR3: ASSQDPSGGGGTDTQY; V: TRBV4-3; J: TRBJ2-3; size: -
CDR3: ASSIARTSGQPNEKLF; V: TRBV19; J: TRBJ1-4; size: -
CDR3: ASSPRASGGANTGELF; V: TRBV4-3; J: TRBJ2-2; size: -
CDR3: ASLTKRNTEAF; V: TRBV6-1; J: TRBJ1-1; size: -
CDR3: ASSLSAGGQEQF; V: TRBV7-3; J: TRBJ2-1; size: -
CDR3: ASSLDNRGTGELF; V: TRBV7-9; J: TRBJ2-2; size: -
CDR3: ASSPGTISDTQY; V: TRBV7-3; J: TRBJ2-3; size: -
CDR3: SVASSGGWTGELF; V: TRBV29-1; J: TRBJ2-2; size: -
CDR3: ASSSLQAETQY; V: TRBV5-6; J: TRBJ2-5; size: -
CDR3: ASSQEGRGRDGYT; V: TRBV4-3; J: TRBJ1-2; size: -
CDR3: ASGTRVPNTGELF; V: TRBV19; J: TRBJ2-2; size: -
CDR3: ASSPWTSGLTQETQY; V: TRBV5-6; J: TRBJ2-5; size: -
CDR3: ASSLGQTGGSYEQY; V: TRBV7-6; J: TRBJ2-7; size: -
CDR3: AISEIEGTGELF; V: TRBV10-3; J: TRBJ2-2; size: -
CDR3: ATASLGATEAF; V: TRBV19; J: TRBJ1-1; size: -